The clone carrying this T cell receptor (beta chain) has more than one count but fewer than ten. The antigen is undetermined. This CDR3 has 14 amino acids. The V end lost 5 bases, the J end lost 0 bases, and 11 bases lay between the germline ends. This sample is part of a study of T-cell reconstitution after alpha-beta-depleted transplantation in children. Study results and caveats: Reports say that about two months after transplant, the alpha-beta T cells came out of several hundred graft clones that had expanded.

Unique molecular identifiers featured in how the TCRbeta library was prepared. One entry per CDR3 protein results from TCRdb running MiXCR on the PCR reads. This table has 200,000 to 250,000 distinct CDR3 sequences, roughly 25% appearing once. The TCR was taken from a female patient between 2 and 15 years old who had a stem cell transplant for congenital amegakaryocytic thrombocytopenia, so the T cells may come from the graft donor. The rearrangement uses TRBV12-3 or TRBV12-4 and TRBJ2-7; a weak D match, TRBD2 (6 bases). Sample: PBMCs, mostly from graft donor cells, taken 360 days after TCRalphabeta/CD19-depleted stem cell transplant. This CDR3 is CASSLASASYEQYF. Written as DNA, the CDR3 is TGTGCCAGCAGTCTTGCTAGCGCCTCCTACGAGCAGTACTTC.